This TCR beta chain was obtained from a study of TIL therapy for anti-PD-1-resistant metastatic lung cancer. Overall study context: Progressing patients received lymphodepletion, expanded TIL infusion and IL-2. Most patients had lung adenocarcinoma; a few tumors were EGFR-mutant, two ALK-rearranged; half smoked currently or formerly.

The V gene's germline CDR1 is SEHNR and CDR2 FQNEAQ (reference sequence). CDR3 length: 12 residues. The trim removed 9 bases at V and 3 bases at J, leaving 5 bases unmatched. This was the immunoSEQ v3 assay. Survey-level samples got approximately 1.8 million read pairs; deep-level samples got roughly 4.5-6 million. The method was immunoSEQ multiplex PCR; TCRdb's version includes in-frame clones alone and lacks a portion of them. Of around 30,000 clones listed, 74% are singletons. The sample's time point: pre-treatment sample, taken before nivolumab and TIL therapy. Adults with stage 4 NSCLC were enrolled in a phase I trial.

This chain joins TRBV7-9 and TRBJ2-7; 7 positions match TRBD2. The receptor comes from a woman aged 30 to 85 with non-small cell lung cancer. The source material was blood, sampled at baseline. CDR3 amino acids: CASRGRDYEQYF. For the CDR3, the DNA is TGTGCCAGTCGTGGGAGGGACTACGAGCAGTACTTC.